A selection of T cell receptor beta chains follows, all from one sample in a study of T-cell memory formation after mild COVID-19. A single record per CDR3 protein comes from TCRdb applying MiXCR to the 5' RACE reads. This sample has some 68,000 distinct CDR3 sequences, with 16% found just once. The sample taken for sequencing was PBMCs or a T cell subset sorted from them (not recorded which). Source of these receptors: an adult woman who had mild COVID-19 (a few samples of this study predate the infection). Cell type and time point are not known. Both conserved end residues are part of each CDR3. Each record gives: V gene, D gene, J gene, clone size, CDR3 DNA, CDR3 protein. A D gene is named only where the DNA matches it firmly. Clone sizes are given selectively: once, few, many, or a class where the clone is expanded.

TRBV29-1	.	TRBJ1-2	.	TGCAGCGTTTTCAGGGACGGCTATGGCTACACCTTC	CSVFRDGYGYTF
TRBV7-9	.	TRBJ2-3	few	TGTGCCAGCTTGGATAGCACAGATACGCAGTATTTT	CASLDSTDTQYF
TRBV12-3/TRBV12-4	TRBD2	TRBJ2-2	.	TGTGCCAGCAATTACCCCCTCGCGGGAGCCGCGGACGGGGAGCTGTTTTTT	CASNYPLAGAADGELFF
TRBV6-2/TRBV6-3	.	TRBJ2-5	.	TGTGCCAGCAGTTACAATACGGGGGTGTTCGAAGAGACCCAGTACTTC	CASSYNTGVFEETQYF
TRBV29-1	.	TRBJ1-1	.	TGCAGCGTTGAGATAGAGGACACTGAAGCTTTCTTT	CSVEIEDTEAFF
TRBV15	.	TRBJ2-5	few	TGTGCCACCAGCGGACCCTTTACAGGGGAGGACGTCCAAGAGACCCAGTACTTC	CATSGPFTGEDVQETQYF
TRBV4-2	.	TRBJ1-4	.	TGTGCCAGCAGCCAAGAGGGGGACCGACCTAATGAAAAACTGTTTTTT	CASSQEGDRPNEKLFF
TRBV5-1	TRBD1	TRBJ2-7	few	TGCGCCAGCAGCTCCAGCCAGGGGGCAGCCGACGAGCAGTACTTC	CASSSSQGAADEQYF
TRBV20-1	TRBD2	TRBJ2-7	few	TGCAGTGCTAGAGCCGGGACTAGCGGGGGAGACGCCTACGAGCAGTACTTC	CSARAGTSGGDAYEQYF
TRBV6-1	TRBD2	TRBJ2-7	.	TGTGCCAGCAGTCTCCCCCTCAGCGGGGGGGCCTACGAGCAGTACTTC	CASSLPLSGGAYEQYF
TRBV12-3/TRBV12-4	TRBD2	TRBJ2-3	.	TGTGCCAGCAGTACTAGCGGGGGGGCGGTCAGAGATACGCAGTATTTT	CASSTSGGAVRDTQYF
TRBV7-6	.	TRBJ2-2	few	TGTGCCAGCAGCTATCCGTCGGGCAGGGAGGTCACCGGGGAGCTGTTTTTT	CASSYPSGREVTGELFF
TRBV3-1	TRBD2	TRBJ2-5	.	TGTGCCAGCAGCCAAGATGCTAGCGGGGGAGAGACCCAGTACTTC	CASSQDASGGETQYF
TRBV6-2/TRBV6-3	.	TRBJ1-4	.	TGTGCCAGCAGTCCGTGGGGCAGCAATGAAAAACTGTTTTTT	CASSPWGSNEKLFF
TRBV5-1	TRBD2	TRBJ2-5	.	TGCGCCAGCAGCCGATTACTAGCGGGGGCATTCCAAGAGACCCAGTACTTC	CASSRLLAGAFQETQYF
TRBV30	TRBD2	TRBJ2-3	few	TGTGCCTGGACCCCGGGGGGGACTAGCGACTTGAGCACAGATACGCAGTATTTT	CAWTPGGTSDLSTDTQYF
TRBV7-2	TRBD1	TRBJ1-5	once	TGTGCCAGCAGCTTGATGACAGGGGGTGGCCAGCCCCAGCATTTT	CASSLMTGGGQPQHF
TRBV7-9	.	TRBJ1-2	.	TGTGCCAGCAGCACGCGTATAGAGGGACCTTACGGCTACACCTTC	CASSTRIEGPYGYTF
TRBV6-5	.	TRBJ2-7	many	TGTGCCAGCAGTTACGCGGTCAGCTCCTACGAGCAGTACTTC	CASSYAVSSYEQYF
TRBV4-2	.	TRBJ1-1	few	TGTGCCAGCAGCCAAGAGGGGGGGCTGAACACTGAAGCTTTCTTT	CASSQEGGLNTEAFF
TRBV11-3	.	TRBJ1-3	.	TGTGCCAGCGGAGGGAGTCTGGGAAACACCATATATTTT	CASGGSLGNTIYF
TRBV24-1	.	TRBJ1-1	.	TGTGCCACCAGCCGTATGGGGGACACTGAAGCTTTCTTT	CATSRMGDTEAFF
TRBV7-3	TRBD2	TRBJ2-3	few	TGTGCCAGCAGCTTGCTCCGACTAGCGGGAGGAAGCACAGATACGCAGTATTTT	CASSLLRLAGGSTDTQYF
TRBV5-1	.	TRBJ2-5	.	TGCGCCAGCAGCTTGGGTTCAAGAATCCAAGAGACCCAGTACTTC	CASSLGSRIQETQYF
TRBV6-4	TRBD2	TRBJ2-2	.	TGTGCCAGCAGTGAGGGAGGGGCCGGGGAGCTGTTTTTT	CASSEGGAGELFF